One and the same sample provided the 12 T cell receptor beta chains below, sequenced in a study of T cells in Graves' hyperthyroidism and ophthalmopathy. RNA transcripts yielded amplified TCR beta CDR3 regions. HTBI primers were employed in a first-round RT-PCR of the TCR CDR3. TCRdb itself ran the multiplex PCR reads through MiXCR, one entry per CDR3 protein. The table lists about 560,000 distinct CDR3 sequences, 35% to 55% of them singletons, with about 7.9% in the top ten. The sample comprised peripheral blood or thyroid tissue (not recorded which). These receptors all stem from a woman aged 18-29 years with Graves' hyperthyroidism.

V and J are TRBV29-1 and TRBJ2-5, with D perhaps matching TRBD2 (6 bases). This CDR3 is 14 amino acids long. CDR1 and CDR2 (germline): SQVTM, ANQGSEA. V lost 6 bases, J lost 5 bases, and 19 bases lay in between. CDR3 sequence reads: CSVPGFSGGETQYF. In DNA form, the CDR3 reads TGCAGCGTGCCCGGCTTTAGCGGAGGGGAGACCCAGTACTTC.

V gene TRBV15 combines with J gene TRBJ1-1; D call uncertain. The CDR3 length is 14 residues. Germline CDR1 is LNHNV and CDR2 is YYDKDF (reference sequence). V was cut by 3 bases and J by 2 bases, with 10 bases left in between. The CDR3 DNA sequence: TGTGCCACCAGCAGCTTAGTCGAAAACACTGAAGCTTTCTTT. Translating gives CATSSLVENTEAFF.

V and J are TRBV9 and TRBJ1-3; D call uncertain. CDR3 length equals 15 residues. The germline V and J ends were trimmed by 3 bases and 0 bases, with 10 bases remaining between them. CDR1 SGDLS and CDR2 YYNGEE come from the germline V gene. CDR3 sequence: CASSEIDTSGNTIYF. The CDR3, as DNA: TGTGCCAGCAGCGAAATAGACACCTCTGGAAACACCATATATTTT.

There are many counts of this clonotype. V gene TRBV7-9 combines with J gene TRBJ1-1, with 10 bases that match TRBD1. The junction had 2 bases not matched to a gene; V was cut back by 0 bases and J by 10 bases. The V gene's germline CDR1 is SEHNR and CDR2 FQNEAQ (reference sequence). The CDR3 totals 13 residues. CDR3 bases: TGTGCCAGCAGCTTAGCTGGGACAGGGGTAGCTTTCTTT. Translation: CASSLAGTGVAFF.

A few counts support this clonotype. CDR3 loop: CASSLKQENGGYTF. The CDR3 DNA sequence: TGTGCCAGCAGTCTTAAACAGGAAAACGGAGGCTACACCTTC. The chain joins TRBV2 to TRBJ1-2, with D perhaps matching TRBD1 (5 bases). The CDR3 loop spans 14 amino acids. The germline V gene has CDR1 SNHLY and CDR2 FYNNEI. Trimming left V 5 bases short and J 8 bases short, with 18 bases between. Looking up the rest from reference TRBV2 and TRBJ1-2 gives the full variable domain: EPEVTQTPSHQVTQMGQEVILRCVPISNHLYFYWYRQILGQKVEFLVSFYNNEISEKSEIFDDQFSVERPDGSNFTLKIRSTKLEDSAMYFCASSLKQENGGYTFGSGTRLTVV.

The rearrangement joins TRBV7-3 to TRBJ2-3, with D maybe TRBD2 (5 bases). Germline lookup yields CDR1 SGHTA and CDR2 FQGTGA. Trimming left V 5 bases short and J 0 bases short, with 12 bases between. This CDR3 has 15 amino acids. The CDR3 protein is CASSPDYQSTDTQYF. The CDR3 nucleotides are TGTGCCAGCAGCCCCGACTACCAAAGCACAGATACGCAGTATTTT.

A note on this clonotype: Likely a read error: the CDR3 ends without its conserved phenylalanine or tryptophan. No DNA is shown, since the ends of the CDR3 on it are uncertain; the CDR3 is the one TCRdb lists. The J gene is TRBJ1-2, the V gene TRBV29-1. The CDR3 is made up of 8 amino acids, end residues included. Germline CDR1 is SQVTM and CDR2 is ANQGSEA. This CDR3 reads CSVMSNSY.

This rearrangement joins TRBV2 to TRBJ1-1; D not resolved. The germline CDR1 and CDR2 sequences are SNHLY and FYNNEI. This CDR3 has 13 residues. V dropped 3 bases and J dropped 3 bases, with 8 bases sitting between them. The CDR3: CASSDLHDTEAFF. The CDR3 DNA reads as TGTGCCAGCAGTGACTTACATGACACTGAAGCTTTCTTT.

CDR3 bases: TGTGCCAGCAGTTCGTCCCATGGGGAGCAGTACTTC. This translates into CASSSSHGEQYF. J is TRBJ2-7 and V is TRBV7-8; D not resolved. The CDR3 is 12 residues long. CDR1 and CDR2 (germline): SGHVS, FQNEAQ. V was clipped by 6 bases and J by 7 bases, with 13 bases between them.

This clonotype has just a few counts. The J gene is TRBJ1-2, the V gene TRBV25-1; D is ambiguous. The V and J ends lost 1 base and 4 bases respectively, with 7 bases between them. Germline CDR1 MGHDK, CDR2 SYGVNS. CDR3 size: 13 residues. The CDR3 DNA sequence: TGTGCCAGCAGTGAATTTGGGGTCTATGGCTACACCTTC. Protein: CASSEFGVYGYTF.

The gene calls are TRBV11-3 and TRBJ1-5; a possible D gene is TRBD1 (5 bases). The CDR3 runs to 14 residues. Trimming removed 8 bases at V and 4 bases at J, with 15 bases between. Per the germline V gene, CDR1 is SGHNT and CDR2 is YENEEA. The CDR3 loop reads CASRSTGRNQPQHF. Here the CDR3 DNA reads TGTGCCAGCCGATCAACAGGCCGGAATCAGCCCCAGCATTTT.

A note on this clonotype: This clone may be a read error of a much larger clone one base away. The chain carries TRBV13 and TRBJ2-7, with D perhaps matching TRBD1 or TRBD2 (5 bases each). Germline CDR1 is PRHDT and CDR2 is FYEKMQ (reference sequence). The CDR3 is made up of 13 amino acids. The CDR3 is CTSSSGADYEQYF. DNA of the CDR3: TGTACCAGCAGCTCCGGGGCGGACTACGAGCAGTACTTC.